This T cell receptor (beta chain) stems from a study of control samples from healthy donors and cancer patients (dated by TCRdb to about 2020). As for this clone: No antigen is known for it. Within one base of it there is no much larger clone, and no base qualities were kept.

From cysteine to phenylalanine, the CDR3 is 15 amino acids long. The kept DNA is CDR3 alone, 45 bases in frame from the first base. The germline V gene supplies CDR1 SNHLY and CDR2 FYNNEI. V lost 6 bases and J lost 5 bases; the stretch between them is 16 bases long. Libraries were made using the immunoSEQ multiplex PCR assay. Here the immuneACCESS table is served through TCRdb, limited to in-frame sequences with V and J called. Missing clones are a known gap in these copies; in checked studies unresolved V genes cover under half, and the rest lacks a known reason. The sample table holds some 98,000 clones, of which around 84% were seen once. Of the sample, roughly 40% is held by the ten largest clones.

This clonotype was sampled from a man in his 70s with lung cancer. The V and J genes are TRBV2 and TRBJ2-2, and possibly TRBD1, on 6 matching bases. The sequencing sample was made of PBMCs. The CDR3 sequence is CASRLTGSGTGELFF. The DNA sequence is given as TGTGCCAGCAGGCTCACAGGGAGTGGTACCGGGGAGCTGTTTTTT.